This TCR beta chain stems from a study of cytomegalovirus exposure and HLA in healthy donors. Primers included in the PCR were 60 Vbeta and 13 Jbeta primers. Clones were read by immunoSEQ multiplex PCR, and TCRdb kept only the in-frame ones, dropping some. The sample records 140,000 to 150,000 clones, 70% to 85% being singletons. Findings of the study overall: Apparent HLA restriction characterized most CMV-associated TCR beta chains in a later analysis. TCR sequences were mostly rare, though some public TCRs occurred in many donors. In terms of immune exposure information, only CMV serostatus was available. Specific recognition of CMV antigens was confirmed in vitro for a few chains (all CMV-associated).

Comments on this clone: Its antigen is undetermined. The sample has other DNA sequences that encode this CDR3 too.

V was pared by 0 bases and J by 7 bases, with 7 bases between. CDR1 and CDR2 (germline): KGHSH, LQKENI. There are 12 residues in the CDR3. J is TRBJ2-7 and V is TRBV18; D is unclear. The source is a man aged 40-49 years in good health and CMV-seronegative. Sample: PBMCs. CDR3: CASSPPSGEQYF. CDR3 nucleotides: TGTGCCAGCTCACCACCGTCCGGGGAGCAGTACTTC.